The rows below give T cell receptor beta chains drawn from one sample of a study of CD8 T cells in Susac syndrome. TCRdb passed the immunoSEQ multiplex PCR reads through MiXCR, listing each CDR3 protein once. The table has roughly 180,000 distinct CDR3 sequences, about 95% seen once. What was sequenced was CD4+ T cells from PBMCs. These receptors originate from a human donor in good health. CDR3s include the opening cysteine and the closing phenylalanine or tryptophan. Each record gives: J gene, D gene, clone size, V gene, CDR3 DNA, CDR3 protein. D genes are given only for firm matches. Clone size is not always given. Where it is, it says once, few, many or a class for expanded clones.

TRBJ2-3 | TRBD2 | - | TRBV12-3/TRBV12-4 | TGTGCCAGCAGTCCCAGGGAAAGCGGGAGGGCGGGAGATACGCAGTATTTT | CASSPRESGRAGDTQYF
TRBJ2-5 | TRBD1 | - | TRBV6-2/TRBV6-3 | TGTGCCAGCAATATCAGGGGGATGGGTCAAGAGACCCAGTACTTC | CASNIRGMGQETQYF
TRBJ1-4 | TRBD1 | - | TRBV9 | TGTGCCAGCAGCTCCGGGACAGGCGAAAAACTGTTTTTT | CASSSGTGEKLFF
TRBJ2-7 | - | - | TRBV28 | TGTGCCACCGGTGAACGGACAGTCTCCTACGAGCAGTACTTC | CATGERTVSYEQYF
TRBJ1-2 | - | few | TRBV2 | TGTGCCAGCAGTGCGGCCAGCTATGGCTACACCTTC | CASSAASYGYTF
TRBJ2-5 | - | - | TRBV7-3 | TGTGCCAGCAGCTTACCTGGGCAAGAGACCCAGTACTTC | CASSLPGQETQYF
TRBJ2-2 | - | - | TRBV7-7 | TGTGCTAGCAGCCCCCAGAACGCCGGGGAGCTGTTTTTT | CASSPQNAGELFF
TRBJ2-2 | - | - | TRBV27 | TGTGCCAGCAGTGCGGGGGACAGGTTTACCGGGGAGCTGTTTTTT | CASSAGDRFTGELFF
TRBJ1-1 | - | - | TRBV5-1 | TGCGCCAGCAGCTTGGATGTCGGGATGAACACTGAAGCTTTCTTT | CASSLDVGMNTEAFF
TRBJ2-7 | - | - | TRBV29-1 | TGCATCGTCCAGGACGAGCTATACGAGCAGTACTTC | CIVQDELYEQYF
TRBJ2-5 | - | - | TRBV24-1 | TGTGCCACCAGCTTAACCGGGCCTTCCTTCTACTTC | CATSLTGPSFYF
TRBJ2-7 | TRBD2 | - | TRBV15 | TGTGCCACCAGCAGAGCAGCGGGAGCAAAGATCGAGCAGTACTTC | CATSRAAGAKIEQYF
TRBJ2-5 | - | - | TRBV21-1 | TGTGTCAGCGCTAGGGGTCGTGAGACCCAGTACTTC | CVSARGRETQYF